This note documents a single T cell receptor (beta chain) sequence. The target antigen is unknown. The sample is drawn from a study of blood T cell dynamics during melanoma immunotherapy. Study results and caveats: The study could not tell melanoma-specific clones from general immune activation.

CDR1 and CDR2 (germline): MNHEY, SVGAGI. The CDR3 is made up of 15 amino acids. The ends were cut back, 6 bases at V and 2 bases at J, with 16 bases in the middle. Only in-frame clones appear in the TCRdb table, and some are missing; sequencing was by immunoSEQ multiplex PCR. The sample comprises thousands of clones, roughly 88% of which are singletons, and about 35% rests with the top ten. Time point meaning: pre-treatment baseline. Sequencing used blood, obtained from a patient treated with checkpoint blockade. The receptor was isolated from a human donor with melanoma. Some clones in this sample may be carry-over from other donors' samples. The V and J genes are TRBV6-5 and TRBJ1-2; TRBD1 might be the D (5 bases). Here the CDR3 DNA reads TGTGCCAGCAGAAACTCGGGACGGAAGAACTATGGCTACACCTTC. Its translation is CASRNSGRKNYGYTF.